A single sample gave rise to the 14 T cell receptor beta chains below, sequenced in a study of blood T cell repertoires in COVID-19. Assay: immunoSEQ multiplex PCR; the TCRdb copy retains only in-frame clones and omits some. The table has about 140,000 clones, around 80% seen once. Sequenced input: peripheral blood. These receptors all stem from a man in his 70s who had recovered from COVID-19.

The chain uses TRBV12-3 or TRBV12-4 and TRBJ2-4, with D tentatively TRBD1 (5 bases). The CDR3 has 12 amino acids. Deletions cut 6 bases from V and 8 bases from J, with 11 bases between. CDR3 loop: CASSAGWDIQYF. CDR3 nucleotide sequence: TGTGCCAGCAGCGCAGGGTGGGACATTCAGTACTTC.

This sequence joins TRBV4-2 and TRBJ2-1, with 11 bases aligning to TRBD1. V was pared by 3 bases and J by 7 bases, with 5 bases of the junction left unmatched. The CDR3 extends over 15 amino acids. Germline-derived CDR1 and CDR2 are LGHNA and YNFKEQ. CDR3 in DNA: TGTGCCAGCAGCCACGGGACAGGGGGAGATAATGAGCAGTTCTTC. Amino acid sequence: CASSHGTGGDNEQFF.

V is TRBV10-1 and J is TRBJ2-7; weak D call: TRBD1 (6 bases). Trimming pared 3 bases from V and 5 bases from J, leaving 17 bases between. CDR1 WNHNN and CDR2 SYGVQD come from the germline V gene (reference sequence). The CDR3 sequence is 15 residues long. The CDR3 is CASSEGQFGSDEQYF. CDR3 DNA: TGCGCCAGCAGTGAAGGACAGTTCGGAAGCGACGAGCAGTACTTC.

The chain combines TRBV9 with TRBJ2-3, with D maybe TRBD1 (5 bases). CDR3 length: 15 residues. Germline V gives CDR1 SGDLS, CDR2 YYNGEE. Trimming left V 0 bases short and J 2 bases short, with 10 bases between. This chain's CDR3 is CASSVVRGNTDTQYF. CDR3 nucleotide sequence: TGTGCCAGCAGCGTAGTTAGGGGCAACACAGATACGCAGTATTTT.

The rearrangement uses TRBV5-5 and TRBJ1-1; tentatively, D is TRBD1 (5 bases). The CDR3 runs 17 residues. Germline CDR1 SGHKS, CDR2 YYEKEE (reference sequence). The V end lost 4 bases, the J end lost 0 bases, and 19 bases lay between the germline ends. The CDR3 here is CASSRGASSLMNTEAFF. The CDR3 DNA reads TGTGCCAGCAGCCGCGGGGCGTCGAGTCTCATGAACACTGAAGCTTTCTTT.

The rearrangement links TRBV20-1 to TRBJ1-1; D unresolved. The length of the CDR3 is 11 residues. Germline V lookup: CDR1 DFQATT, CDR2 SNEGSKA (reference sequence). V was pared by 5 bases and J by 3 bases, with 7 bases between. The CDR3 bases are TGCAGTGCTTGTCAGGACACTGAAGCTTTCTTT. Protein product: CSACQDTEAFF.

This clone was counted many times. This chain links TRBV3-1 (or the pseudogene TRBV3-2) with TRBJ2-5; 12 positions match TRBD1. The CDR3 is 15 residues long. The germline V gene encodes CDR1 LGHDT and CDR2 YNNKEL (reference sequence). J gave up 8 bases and V 0 bases, and 4 bases lay outside the gene matches. DNA for the CDR3: TGTGCCAGCAGCCAAGACCGTGGGACAGGGGGCACCCAGTACTTC. It yields the protein CASSQDRGTGGTQYF.

V gene TRBV10-2 combines with J gene TRBJ2-2; weak D call: TRBD1 (5 bases). Germline assignment: CDR1 WSHSY and CDR2 SAAADI. The CDR3 is 15 amino acids. The ends were cut back, 2 bases at V and 5 bases at J, with 12 bases in the middle. This CDR3 reads CASSEARASTGELFF. In DNA form, the CDR3 reads TGCGCCAGCAGTGAGGCCAGGGCATCGACCGGGGAGCTGTTTTTT.

CDR3 in DNA: TGTGCCAGCAGCTTAGTGTCCGGGTCGCTCGAGCAGTACTTC. Its protein is CASSLVSGSLEQYF. The V call is TRBV7-2, the J call TRBJ2-7; D is undetermined. Germline lookup yields CDR1 SGHTA and CDR2 FQGNSA. V lost 1 base to trimming and J lost 6 bases, with 13 bases between them. There are 14 residues in the CDR3.

The chain is built from TRBV19 and TRBJ2-3, with TRBD2 as a possible D gene (6 bases). This CDR3 comprises 12 residues. V shed 3 bases and J shed 5 bases, with 6 bases lying between them. Germline lookup yields CDR1 LNHDA and CDR2 SQIVND (reference sequence). The CDR3 spells CASSMGGDTQYF. The CDR3 coding sequence is TGTGCCAGTAGTATGGGGGGAGATACGCAGTATTTT. The complete variable domain, with remaining parts taken from reference TRBV19 and TRBJ2-3, reads DGGITQSPKYLFRKEGQNVTLSCEQNLNHDAMYWYRQDPGQGLRLIYYSQIVNDFQKGDIAEGYSVSREKKESFPLTVTSAQKNPTAFYLCASSMGGDTQYFGPGTRLTVL.

This sequence joins TRBV29-1 and TRBJ2-3; D call uncertain. Trimming took 2 bases from V and 0 from J, leaving 6 bases between them. CDR1 SQVTM and CDR2 ANQGSEA come from the germline V gene. The CDR3 extends over 13 amino acids. CDR3 nucleotides: TGCAGCGTTGAACCAGAAAGCACAGATACGCAGTATTTT. It encodes CSVEPESTDTQYF.

This clone was counted a few times. The chain combines TRBV9 with TRBJ1-6; tentative D call: TRBD1 (5 bases). The length of the CDR3 is 15 residues. Germline CDR1 and CDR2: SGDLS and YYNGEE. V was clipped by 2 bases and J by 7 bases, with 13 bases between them. CDR3 bases: TGTGCCAGCAGCGTGGGGCAGGGTGACAATTCACCCCTCCACTTT. Residues: CASSVGQGDNSPLHF.

The chain combines TRBV18 with TRBJ2-5; no firm D call. Looked up from germline, CDR1 is KGHSH and CDR2 is LQKENI. The CDR3 runs 13 residues. Trimming stripped 6 bases from V and 1 base from J, with 9 bases between. CDR3 sequence: CASSDRVQETQYF. Here the CDR3 DNA reads TGTGCCAGCTCCGACCGGGTCCAAGAGACCCAGTACTTC.

DNA of the CDR3: TGTGCCAGCACCCAAACCACGAGAGGGAGGGTCGGCACAGATACGCAGTATTTT. It translates to CASTQTTRGRVGTDTQYF. This rearrangement joins TRBV7-6 to TRBJ2-3; TRBD2 matches 7 bases. J gave up 1 base and V 7 bases, and 17 bases lay outside the gene matches. This CDR3 is built from 18 residues. CDR1 is SGHVS, CDR2 FNYEAQ, per germline. Full variable domain (missing parts from reference TRBV7-6 and TRBJ2-3): GAGVSQSPRYKVTKRGQDVALRCDPISGHVSLYWYRQALGQGPEFLTYFNYEAQQDKSGLPNDRFSAERPEGSISTLTIQRTEQRDSAMYRCASTQTTRGRVGTDTQYFGPGTRLTVL.